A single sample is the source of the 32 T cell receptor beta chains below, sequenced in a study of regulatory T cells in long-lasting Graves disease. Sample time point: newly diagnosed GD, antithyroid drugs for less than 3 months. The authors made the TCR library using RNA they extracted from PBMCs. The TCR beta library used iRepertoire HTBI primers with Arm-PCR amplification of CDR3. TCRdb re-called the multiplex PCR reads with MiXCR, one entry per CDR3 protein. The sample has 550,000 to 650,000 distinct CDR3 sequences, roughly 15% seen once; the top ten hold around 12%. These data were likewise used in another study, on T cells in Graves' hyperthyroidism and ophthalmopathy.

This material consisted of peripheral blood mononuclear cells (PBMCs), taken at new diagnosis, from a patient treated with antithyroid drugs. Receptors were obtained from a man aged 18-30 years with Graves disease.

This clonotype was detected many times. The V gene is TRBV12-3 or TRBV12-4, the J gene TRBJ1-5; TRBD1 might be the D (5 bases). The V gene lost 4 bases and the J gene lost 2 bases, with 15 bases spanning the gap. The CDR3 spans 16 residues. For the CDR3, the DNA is TGTGCCAGCAGTTCGTCCGGCCAGGGCGGCAATCAGCCCCAGCATTTT. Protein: CASSSSGQGGNQPQHF.

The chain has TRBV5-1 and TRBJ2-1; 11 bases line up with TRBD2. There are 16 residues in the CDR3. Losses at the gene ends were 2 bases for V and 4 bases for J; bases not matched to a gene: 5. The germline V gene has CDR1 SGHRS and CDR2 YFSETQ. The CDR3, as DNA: TGCGCCAGCAGCTTCGGGCTAGCGGGAGGATACAATGAGCAGTTCTTC. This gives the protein CASSFGLAGGYNEQFF.

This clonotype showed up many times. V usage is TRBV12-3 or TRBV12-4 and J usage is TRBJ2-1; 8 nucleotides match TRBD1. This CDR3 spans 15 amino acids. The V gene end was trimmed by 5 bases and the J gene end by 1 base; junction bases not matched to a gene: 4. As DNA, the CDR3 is TGTGCCAGCAGTCCCCGGACAGGGTCCTACAATGAGCAGTTCTTC. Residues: CASSPRTGSYNEQFF.

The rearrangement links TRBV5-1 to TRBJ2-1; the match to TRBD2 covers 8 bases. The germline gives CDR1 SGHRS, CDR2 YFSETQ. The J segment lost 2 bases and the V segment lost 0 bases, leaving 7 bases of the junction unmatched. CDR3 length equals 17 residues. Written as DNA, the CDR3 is TGCGCCAGCAGCTTGGCCGAAGCGGGAGCTGCCTACAATGAGCAGTTCTTC. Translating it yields CASSLAEAGAAYNEQFF.

CDR3: CAIRGDGRSYEQYF. The DNA for the CDR3 is TGTGCCATCAGGGGGGACGGTCGCTCCTACGAGCAGTACTTC. The genes are TRBV10-3 and TRBJ2-7; TRBD1 or TRBD2 may be the D gene (5 bases each). V was trimmed by 6 bases and J by 0 bases, leaving 12 bases between them. The length of the CDR3 is 14 residues. Germline-derived CDR1 and CDR2 are ENHRY and SYGVKD.

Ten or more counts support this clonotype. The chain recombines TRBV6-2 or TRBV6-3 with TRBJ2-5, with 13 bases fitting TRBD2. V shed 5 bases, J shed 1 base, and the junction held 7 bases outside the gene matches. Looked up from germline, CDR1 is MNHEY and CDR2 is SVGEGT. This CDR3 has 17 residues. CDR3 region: CASSRATSGGTQETQYF. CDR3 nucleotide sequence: TGTGCCAGCAGTCGCGCGACTAGCGGGGGGACCCAAGAGACCCAGTACTTC.

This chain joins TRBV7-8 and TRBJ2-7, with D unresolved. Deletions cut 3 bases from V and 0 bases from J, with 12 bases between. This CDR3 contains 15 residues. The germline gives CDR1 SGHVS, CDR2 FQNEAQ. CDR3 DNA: TGTGCCAGCAGCTTTATCGCTTCGAGCTCCTACGAGCAGTACTTC. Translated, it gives CASSFIASSSYEQYF.

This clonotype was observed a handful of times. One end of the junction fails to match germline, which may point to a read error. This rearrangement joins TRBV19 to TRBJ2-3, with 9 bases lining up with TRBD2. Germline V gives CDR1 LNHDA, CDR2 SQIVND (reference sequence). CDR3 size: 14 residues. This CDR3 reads CASRIAGATDTQYF. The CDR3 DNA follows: TGTGCCAGTAGGATAGCGGGAGCCACAGATACGCAGTATTTT.

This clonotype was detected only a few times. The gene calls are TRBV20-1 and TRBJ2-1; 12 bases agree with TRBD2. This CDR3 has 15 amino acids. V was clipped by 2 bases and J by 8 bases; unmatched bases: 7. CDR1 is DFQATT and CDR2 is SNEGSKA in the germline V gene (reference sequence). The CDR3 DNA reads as TGCAGTGCTAGATCCGGGACTAGCGGGTTCTATGAGCAGTTCTTC. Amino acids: CSARSGTSGFYEQFF.

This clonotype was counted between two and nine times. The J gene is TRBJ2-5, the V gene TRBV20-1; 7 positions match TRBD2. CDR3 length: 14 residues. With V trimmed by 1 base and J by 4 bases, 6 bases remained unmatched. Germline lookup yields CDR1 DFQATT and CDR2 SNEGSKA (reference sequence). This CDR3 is CSARVRAGVETQYF. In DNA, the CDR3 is TGCAGTGCTAGAGTCCGCGCGGGAGTAGAGACCCAGTACTTC.

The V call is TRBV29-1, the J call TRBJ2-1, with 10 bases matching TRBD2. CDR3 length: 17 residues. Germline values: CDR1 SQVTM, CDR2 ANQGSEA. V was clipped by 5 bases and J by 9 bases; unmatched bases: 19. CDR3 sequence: CSVTSPAGGRIGGEQFF. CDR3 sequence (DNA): TGCAGCGTTACCTCTCCAGCGGGAGGGAGGATTGGGGGTGAGCAGTTCTTC.

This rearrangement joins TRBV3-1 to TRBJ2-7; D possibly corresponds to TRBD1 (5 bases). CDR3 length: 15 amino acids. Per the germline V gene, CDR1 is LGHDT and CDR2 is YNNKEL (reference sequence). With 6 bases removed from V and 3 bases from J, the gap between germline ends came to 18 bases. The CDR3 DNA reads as TGTGCCAGCAGATATGCAGGGTCCCATATCTACGAGCAGTACTTC. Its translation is CASRYAGSHIYEQYF.

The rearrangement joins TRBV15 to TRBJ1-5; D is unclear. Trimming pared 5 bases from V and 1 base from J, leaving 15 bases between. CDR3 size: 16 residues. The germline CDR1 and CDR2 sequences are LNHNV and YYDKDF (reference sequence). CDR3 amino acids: CATSPPRTVSNQPQHF. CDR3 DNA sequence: TGTGCCACCAGCCCGCCGAGAACAGTGAGCAATCAGCCCCAGCATTTT.

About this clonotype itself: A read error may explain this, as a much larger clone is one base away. The CDR3 loop reads CASSLWAGSHNEQYF. The CDR3 coding sequence is TGTGCCAGCAGTTTATGGGCAGGGTCTCACAACGAGCAGTACTTC. The chain links TRBV28 to TRBJ2-7, with a tentative D call TRBD1 (5 bases). Germline V gene lookup returns CDR1 MDHEN and CDR2 SYDVKM. Trimming removed 0 bases at V and 5 bases at J, with 14 bases between. The CDR3 sequence is 15 residues long.

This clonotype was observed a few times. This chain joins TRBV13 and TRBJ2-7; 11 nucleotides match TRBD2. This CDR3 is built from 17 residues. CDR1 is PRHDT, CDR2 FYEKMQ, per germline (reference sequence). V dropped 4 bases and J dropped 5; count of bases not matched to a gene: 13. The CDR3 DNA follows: TGTGCCAGCAGCTATCAAACCCTAGCGGGAGGTTCGGACGAGCAGTACTTC. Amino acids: CASSYQTLAGGSDEQYF.

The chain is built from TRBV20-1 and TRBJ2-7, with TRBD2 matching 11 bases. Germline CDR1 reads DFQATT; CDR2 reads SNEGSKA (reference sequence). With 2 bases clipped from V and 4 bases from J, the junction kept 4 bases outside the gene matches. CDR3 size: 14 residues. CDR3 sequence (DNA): TGCAGTGCTAGATTTCTAGCGGGAGGTTACGAGCAGTACTTC. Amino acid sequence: CSARFLAGGYEQYF.

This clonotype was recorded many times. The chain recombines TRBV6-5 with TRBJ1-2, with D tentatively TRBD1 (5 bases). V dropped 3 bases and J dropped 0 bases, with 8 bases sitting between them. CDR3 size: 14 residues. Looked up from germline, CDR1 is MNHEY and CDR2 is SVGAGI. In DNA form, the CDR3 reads TGTGCCAGCAGTTATCAGGGTACTAACTATGGCTACACCTTC. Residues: CASSYQGTNYGYTF.

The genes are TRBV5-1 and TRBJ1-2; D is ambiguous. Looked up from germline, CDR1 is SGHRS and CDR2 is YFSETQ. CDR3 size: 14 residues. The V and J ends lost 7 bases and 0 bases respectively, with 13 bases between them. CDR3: CASGTAATNYGYTF. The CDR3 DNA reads TGCGCCAGCGGAACCGCTGCAACTAACTATGGCTACACCTTC.

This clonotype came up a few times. CDR3 protein: CASSPPSSSAYEQYF. Here the CDR3 DNA reads TGTGCCAGCTCACCACCTTCTTCTAGCGCTTACGAGCAGTACTTC. V usage is TRBV18 and J usage is TRBJ2-7, with D possibly TRBD2 on 6 matching bases. Trimming left V 0 bases short and J 4 bases short, with 13 bases between. Looked up from germline, CDR1 is KGHSH and CDR2 is LQKENI. The CDR3 totals 15 residues.

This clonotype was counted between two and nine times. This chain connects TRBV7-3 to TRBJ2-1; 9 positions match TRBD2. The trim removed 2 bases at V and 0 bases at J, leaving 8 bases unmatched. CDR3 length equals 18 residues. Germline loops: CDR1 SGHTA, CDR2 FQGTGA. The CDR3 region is CASSLRTSAQSSYNEQFF. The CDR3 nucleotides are TGTGCCAGCAGCTTACGGACTAGCGCTCAGAGCTCCTACAATGAGCAGTTCTTC.

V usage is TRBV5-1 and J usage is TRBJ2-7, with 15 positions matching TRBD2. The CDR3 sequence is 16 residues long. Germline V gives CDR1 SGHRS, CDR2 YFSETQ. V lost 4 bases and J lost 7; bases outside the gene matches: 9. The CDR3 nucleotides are TGCGCCAGCAGCCCACGGACTAGCGGGAGGGCCAAAGAGCAGTACTTC. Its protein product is CASSPRTSGRAKEQYF.

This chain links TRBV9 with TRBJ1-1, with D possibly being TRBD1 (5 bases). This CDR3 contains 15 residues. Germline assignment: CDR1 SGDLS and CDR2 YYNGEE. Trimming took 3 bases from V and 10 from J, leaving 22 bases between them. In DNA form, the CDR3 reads TGTGCCAGCAGCGACCGGGGCGATTCGAGCCAAGGAGCTTTCTTT. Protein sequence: CASSDRGDSSQGAFF.

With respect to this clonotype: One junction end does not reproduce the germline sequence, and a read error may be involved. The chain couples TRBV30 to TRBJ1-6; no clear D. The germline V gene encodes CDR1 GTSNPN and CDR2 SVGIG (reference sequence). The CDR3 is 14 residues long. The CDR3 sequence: CAWSVSTAYSPPHF. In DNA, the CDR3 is TGTGCCTGGAGTGTAAGCACGGCGTATTCACCCCCCCACTTT. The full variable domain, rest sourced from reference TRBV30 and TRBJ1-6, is SQTIHQWPATLVQPVGSPLSLECTVEGTSNPNLYWYRQAAGRGLQLLFYSVGIGQISSEVPQNLSASRPQDRQFILSSKKLLLSDSGFYLCAWSVSTAYSPPHFGNGTRLTVT.

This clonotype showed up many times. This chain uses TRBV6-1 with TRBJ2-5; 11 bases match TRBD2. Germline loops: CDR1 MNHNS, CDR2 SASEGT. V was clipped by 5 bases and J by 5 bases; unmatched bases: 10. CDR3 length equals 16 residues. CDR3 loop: CASSHKTSGNKETQYF. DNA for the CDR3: TGTGCCAGCAGTCATAAGACTAGCGGGAATAAGGAGACCCAGTACTTC.

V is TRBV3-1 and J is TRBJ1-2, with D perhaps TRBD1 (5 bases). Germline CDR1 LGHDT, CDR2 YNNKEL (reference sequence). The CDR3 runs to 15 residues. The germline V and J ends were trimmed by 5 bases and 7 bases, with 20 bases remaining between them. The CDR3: CASSNQGAGQVGYTF. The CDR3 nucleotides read TGTGCCAGCAGCAATCAAGGGGCAGGGCAGGTTGGCTACACCTTC.

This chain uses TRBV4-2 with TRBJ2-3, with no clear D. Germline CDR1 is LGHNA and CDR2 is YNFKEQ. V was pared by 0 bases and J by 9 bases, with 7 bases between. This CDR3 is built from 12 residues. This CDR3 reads CASSQDIRTQYF. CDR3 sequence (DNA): TGTGCCAGCAGCCAAGATATACGCACGCAGTATTTT.

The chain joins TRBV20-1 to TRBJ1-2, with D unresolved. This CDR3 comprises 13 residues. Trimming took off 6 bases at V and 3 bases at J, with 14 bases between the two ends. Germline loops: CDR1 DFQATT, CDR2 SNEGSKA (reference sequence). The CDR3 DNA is TGCAGTGCCCGACACCATCTTGACTATGGCTACACCTTC. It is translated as CSARHHLDYGYTF.

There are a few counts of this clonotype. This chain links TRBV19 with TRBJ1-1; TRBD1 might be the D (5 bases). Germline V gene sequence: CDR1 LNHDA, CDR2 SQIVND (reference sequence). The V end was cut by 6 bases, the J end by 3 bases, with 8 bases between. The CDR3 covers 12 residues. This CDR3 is CASSPGYTEAFF. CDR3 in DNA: TGTGCCAGTAGCCCAGGGTACACTGAAGCTTTCTTT.

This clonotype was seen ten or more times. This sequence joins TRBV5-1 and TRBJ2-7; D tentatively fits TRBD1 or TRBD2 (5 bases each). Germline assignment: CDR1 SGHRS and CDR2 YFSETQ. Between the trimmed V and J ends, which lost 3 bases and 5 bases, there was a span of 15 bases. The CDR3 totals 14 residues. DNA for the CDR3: TGCGCCAGCAGCTCCGGCTCGGGGCCCGACGAGCAGTACTTC. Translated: CASSSGSGPDEQYF. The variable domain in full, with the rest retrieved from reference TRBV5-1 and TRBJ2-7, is KAGVTQTPRYLIKTRGQQVTLSCSPISGHRSVSWYQQTPGQGLQFLFEYFSETQRNKGNFPGRFSGRQFSNSRSEMNVSTLELGDSALYLCASSSGSGPDEQYFGPGTRLTVT.

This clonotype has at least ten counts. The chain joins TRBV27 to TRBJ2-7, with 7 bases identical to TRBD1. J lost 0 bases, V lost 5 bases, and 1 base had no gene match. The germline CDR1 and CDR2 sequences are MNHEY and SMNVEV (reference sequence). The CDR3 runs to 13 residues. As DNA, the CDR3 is TGTGCCAGCAGTAAGGGGGCCTCCTACGAGCAGTACTTC. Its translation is CASSKGASYEQYF.

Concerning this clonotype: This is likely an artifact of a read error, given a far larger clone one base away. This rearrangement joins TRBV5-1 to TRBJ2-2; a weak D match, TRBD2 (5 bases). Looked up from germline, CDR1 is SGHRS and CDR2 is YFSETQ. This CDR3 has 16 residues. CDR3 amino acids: CASSETGGSSTGELFF. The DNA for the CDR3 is TGTGCCAGCAGTGAGACGGGCGGGTCGAGCACCGGGGAGCTGTTTTTT. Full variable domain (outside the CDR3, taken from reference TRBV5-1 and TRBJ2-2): KAGVTQTPRYLIKTRGQQVTLSCSPISGHRSVSWYQQTPGQGLQFLFEYFSETQRNKGNFPGRFSGRQFSNSRSEMNVSTLELGDSALYLCASSETGGSSTGELFFGEGSRLTVL.

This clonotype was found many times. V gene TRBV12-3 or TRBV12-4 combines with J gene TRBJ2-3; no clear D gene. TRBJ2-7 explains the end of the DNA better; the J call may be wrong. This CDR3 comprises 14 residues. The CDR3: CASSLVLGKDEQYF. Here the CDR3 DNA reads TGTGCCAGCAGTTTGGTGCTAGGTAAAGACGAGCAGTACTTC.